This T cell receptor (beta chain) was sequenced for a study of identifying expanded T cells in peripheral blood. Produced via immunoSEQ multiplex PCR; TCRdb's table is partial and in-frame only. The table shows about 100,000 clones, with 70% to 90% occurring only once. Looked up from germline, CDR1 is LGHNA and CDR2 is YSLEER. V was pared by 3 bases and J by 8 bases, with 13 bases between. The CDR3 spans 13 residues. Source material: blood. The chain carries TRBV4-3 and TRBJ1-2; the D gene is possibly TRBD1 (6 bases). This TCR was recovered from a person between 18 and 75 years old in good health. CDR3 sequence reads: CASSHSSGTGYTF. In DNA form, the CDR3 reads TGCGCCAGCAGCCACTCTTCAGGGACAGGCTACACCTTC.